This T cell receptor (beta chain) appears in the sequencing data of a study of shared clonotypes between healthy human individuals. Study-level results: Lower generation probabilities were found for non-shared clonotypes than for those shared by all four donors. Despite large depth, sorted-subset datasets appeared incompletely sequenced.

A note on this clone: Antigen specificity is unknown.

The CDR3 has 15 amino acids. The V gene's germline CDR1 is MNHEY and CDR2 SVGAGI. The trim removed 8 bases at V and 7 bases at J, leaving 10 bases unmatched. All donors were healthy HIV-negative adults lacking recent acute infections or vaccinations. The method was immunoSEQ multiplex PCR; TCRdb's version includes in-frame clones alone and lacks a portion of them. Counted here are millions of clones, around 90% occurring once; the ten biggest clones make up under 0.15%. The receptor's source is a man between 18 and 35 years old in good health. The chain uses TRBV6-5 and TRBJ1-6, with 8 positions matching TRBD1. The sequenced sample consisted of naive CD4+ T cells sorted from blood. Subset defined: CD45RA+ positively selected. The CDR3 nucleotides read TGTGCCAGCGCAAGGGACAGGACTTCGAATTCACCCCTCCACTTT. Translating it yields CASARDRTSNSPLHF.